One and the same sample provided the 28 T cell receptor beta chains below, sequenced in a study of radiation and T cells in renal cell carcinoma. Time point defined: blood 2 weeks post-SBRT. Treatment denoted: 15 Gy SBRT to primary tumor, nephrectomy 4 weeks later. Profiling relied on immunoSEQ multiplex PCR, and the TCRdb table lists in-frame clones only, not all of them. The sample contains about 130,000 clones, around 82% of which appear only once. Material: blood, obtained from a patient whose treatment included radiotherapy and nephrectomy. All receptors come from a man aged 50-60 years with renal cell carcinoma.

The V call is TRBV5-1, the J call TRBJ2-5; D is uncertain. V was cut by 5 bases and J by 0 bases, with 8 bases left in between. The length of the CDR3 is 13 residues. Germline V gene sequence: CDR1 SGHRS, CDR2 YFSETQ. The chain's CDR3 is CASSPHNQETQYF. The DNA for the CDR3 is TGCGCCAGCAGTCCCCATAACCAAGAGACCCAGTACTTC.

The rearrangement links TRBV19 to TRBJ1-1; perhaps TRBD1 as D (6 bases). Germline values: CDR1 LNHDA, CDR2 SQIVND (reference sequence). Trimming left V 7 bases short and J 1 base short, with 10 bases between. CDR3 length: 13 amino acids. The CDR3 DNA reads as TGTGCCAGTACCTTACAGGGGAACACTGAAGCTTTCTTT. Protein: CASTLQGNTEAFF.

This sequence joins TRBV2 and TRBJ2-7; TRBD2 is a possible D gene (5 bases). CDR1 is SNHLY and CDR2 is FYNNEI in the germline V gene. Trimming cost V 6 bases and J 1 base, with 16 bases left between them. CDR3 size: 15 residues. CDR3 residues: CASRTSSGGSYEQYF. The CDR3 DNA is TGTGCCAGCAGAACGAGCAGCGGAGGTTCCTACGAGCAGTACTTC.

This clone has a single count. The V gene is TRBV28, the J gene TRBJ2-3; TRBD2 aligns across 7 bases. The CDR3 spans 12 residues. Looked up from germline, CDR1 is MDHEN and CDR2 is SYDVKM. V dropped 8 bases and J dropped 3; count of bases not matched to a gene: 2. Here the CDR3 DNA reads TGTGCCAGCCGGGAGGTTACAGATACGCAGTATTTT. Encoded protein: CASREVTDTQYF.

The chain links TRBV19 to TRBJ2-2; D unclear. Germline V gives CDR1 LNHDA, CDR2 SQIVND (reference sequence). The CDR3 has 14 amino acids. V was clipped by 6 bases and J by 4 bases, with 12 bases between them. CDR3 loop: CASRDVTFTGELFF. The DNA for the CDR3 is TGTGCCAGTAGGGACGTGACTTTCACCGGGGAGCTGTTTTTT.

The CDR3 DNA reads as TGTGCCAGTAGTACTGGGGTCTCCTACGAGCAGTACTTC. It yields the protein CASSTGVSYEQYF. The chain has TRBV19 and TRBJ2-7, with D unresolved. The germline V gene has CDR1 LNHDA and CDR2 SQIVND (reference sequence). V was pared by 4 bases and J by 0 bases, with 7 bases between. The length of the CDR3 is 13 residues.

The J gene is TRBJ2-2, the V gene TRBV9; 8 positions match TRBD1. The germline V gene encodes CDR1 SGDLS and CDR2 YYNGEE. This CDR3 has 14 residues. Trimming at V came to 2 bases and at J to 7 bases, leaving 4 bases not matched to a gene. CDR3 in amino acids: CASSVATGVGELFF. The CDR3 DNA reads TGTGCCAGCAGCGTCGCGACAGGGGTCGGGGAGCTGTTTTTT.

The chain links TRBV19 to TRBJ1-2, with unresolved D. The CDR3 is made up of 13 amino acids. Germline CDR1 LNHDA, CDR2 SQIVND (reference sequence). V was shortened by 1 base and J by 7 bases, with 10 bases between the two germline ends. The CDR3: CASSIGGLGGYTF. In DNA, the CDR3 is TGTGCCAGTAGTATAGGAGGCCTAGGTGGCTACACCTTC.

This chain uses TRBV19 with TRBJ1-3; 7 nucleotides agree with TRBD1. Germline CDR1 LNHDA, CDR2 SQIVND (reference sequence). V lost 3 bases and J lost 0; bases outside the gene matches: 5. This CDR3 has 16 amino acids. CDR3 sequence reads: CASSMGTDLSGNTIYF. The CDR3 DNA reads as TGTGCCAGTAGTATGGGGACAGATCTCTCTGGAAACACCATATATTTT.

This rearrangement joins TRBV20-1 to TRBJ2-5; a weak D match, TRBD2 (5 bases). CDR1 is DFQATT and CDR2 is SNEGSKA in the germline V gene (reference sequence). This CDR3 spans 11 amino acids. V was trimmed by 2 bases and J by 5 bases, leaving 6 bases between them. The CDR3 DNA reads TGCAGTGCTAGACCTAGCGAGACCCAGTACTTC. Translation gives CSARPSETQYF.

This clone turned up a few times. The CDR3 reads CASSWMSGRATYEQYF. The DNA for the CDR3 is TGTGCCAGCAGCTGGATGAGTGGGAGGGCCACCTACGAGCAGTACTTC. The rearrangement links TRBV7-2 to TRBJ2-7; 7 bases line up with TRBD2. The CDR3 covers 16 residues. Germline values: CDR1 SGHTA, CDR2 FQGNSA. Germline trimming cut 4 bases from V and 2 bases from J; bases unmatched to any gene: 11.

The rearrangement links TRBV9 to TRBJ2-7; D is perhaps TRBD2 (5 bases). CDR3 size: 15 residues. The V end was cut by 7 bases, the J end by 3 bases, with 20 bases between. Germline CDR1 is SGDLS and CDR2 is YYNGEE. The CDR3 coding sequence is TGTGCCAGCGGTAGTAGGCTAGCAGCCCTCTACGAGCAGTACTTC. Amino acids: CASGSRLAALYEQYF.

This sequence joins TRBV7-9 and TRBJ1-1, with a tentative D call TRBD1 (5 bases). Per the germline V gene, CDR1 is SEHNR and CDR2 is FQNEAQ (reference sequence). V lost 5 bases and J 3 bases, leaving 19 bases between the germline ends. The CDR3 has 16 residues. The CDR3 loop is CASSVPGPFVYTEAFF. The CDR3 DNA is TGTGCCAGCAGCGTCCCGGGACCCTTTGTTTACACTGAAGCTTTCTTT.

This clone has more than one count but fewer than ten. Written as DNA, the CDR3 is TGCAGTCGGGGGTCGTACAATGAGCAGTTCTTC. It specifies CSRGSYNEQFF. The V and J genes are TRBV20-1 and TRBJ2-1, with a tentative D call TRBD2 (6 bases). V lost 8 bases to trimming and J lost 4 bases, with 9 bases between them. The CDR3 runs to 11 residues. CDR1 and CDR2 (germline): DFQATT, SNEGSKA (reference sequence).

The CDR3 sequence is CASSVPGGQETQYF. Written as DNA, the CDR3 is TGTGCCAGCTCAGTACCAGGGGGTCAAGAGACCCAGTACTTC. The genes are TRBV18 and TRBJ2-5; 7 positions match TRBD1. The ends lost 5 bases at V and 2 bases at J; junction bases unmatched: 5. CDR1 and CDR2 from the germline V gene are KGHSH and LQKENI. The CDR3 consists of 14 residues.

V gene TRBV9 combines with J gene TRBJ2-5; 8 bases fit TRBD1. Germline CDR1 reads SGDLS; CDR2 reads YYNGEE. This CDR3 is built from 13 residues. Trimming removed 4 bases from V and 5 bases from J; junction bases left unmatched: 4. CDR3 DNA: TGTGCCAGCAGCAAACGGACAGGGGAGACCCAGTACTTC. This encodes CASSKRTGETQYF.

J is TRBJ2-1 and V is TRBV5-4; 9 bases are a match to TRBD2. This CDR3 comprises 15 residues. The germline CDR1 and CDR2 sequences are SGHNT and YYREEE (reference sequence). Trimming at V came to 5 bases and at J to 5 bases, leaving 8 bases not matched to a gene. CDR3 protein: CASSSPTSGDNEQFF. The CDR3 DNA reads TGTGCCAGCAGTTCACCGACTAGCGGCGACAATGAGCAGTTCTTC.

The V gene is TRBV5-1, the J gene TRBJ1-1; 8 nucleotides agree with TRBD1. The CDR3 is made up of 16 amino acids. V dropped 1 base and J dropped 5; count of bases not matched to a gene: 10. The germline CDR1 and CDR2 sequences are SGHRS and YFSETQ. CDR3 protein: CASSLPDGQGRTEAFF. CDR3 coding DNA: TGCGCCAGCAGCTTGCCCGACGGACAGGGAAGGACTGAAGCTTTCTTT.

The chain uses TRBV30 and TRBJ2-4; 7 bases line up with TRBD2. Looked up from germline, CDR1 is GTSNPN and CDR2 is SVGIG (reference sequence). With V trimmed by 4 bases and J by 4 bases, 10 bases remained unmatched. This CDR3 is built from 15 residues. The CDR3 sequence is CAWTLGGISKNIQYF. The DNA for the CDR3 is TGTGCCTGGACATTGGGGGGGATTAGTAAAAACATTCAGTACTTC.

The gene calls are TRBV15 and TRBJ2-1; tentative D call: TRBD1 (5 bases). Germline loops: CDR1 LNHNV, CDR2 YYDKDF (reference sequence). The CDR3 spans 14 residues. The V end was cut by 6 bases, the J end by 10 bases, with 19 bases between. This chain's CDR3 is CATRPELGAGEQFF. CDR3 DNA: TGTGCCACCAGGCCCGAGCTTGGGGCCGGGGAGCAGTTCTTC.

The CDR3 DNA sequence: TGTGCCAGCAGCGTAGGCCACAGCTATGGCTACACCTTC. It encodes CASSVGHSYGYTF. V and J are TRBV9 and TRBJ1-2; D gene ambiguous. Germline V gives CDR1 SGDLS, CDR2 YYNGEE. The CDR3 has 13 amino acids. Between the trimmed V and J ends, which lost 0 bases and 4 bases, there was a span of 7 bases.

This sequence joins TRBV7-8 and TRBJ2-7, with D maybe TRBD2 (5 bases). CDR3 size: 15 residues. V gave up 5 bases and J gave up 0 bases, with 14 bases separating them. Germline CDR1 reads SGHVS; CDR2 reads FQNEAQ. Here the CDR3 reads CASSLRSRVSYEQYF. DNA of the CDR3: TGTGCCAGCAGCCTTAGGTCGAGGGTCTCCTACGAGCAGTACTTC.

This chain joins TRBV7-3 and TRBJ2-2, with 14 nucleotides matching TRBD2. V dropped 4 bases and J dropped 6; count of bases not matched to a gene: 4. The CDR3 loop spans 16 amino acids. Germline CDR1 is SGHTA and CDR2 is FQGTGA. CDR3 in DNA: TGTGCCAGCAGCTCGGGACTAGCGGGGGACCCCGGGGAGCTGTTTTTT. It translates to CASSSGLAGDPGELFF.

The CDR3 region is CASRGAGGRADTQYF. In DNA, the CDR3 is TGTGCCAGCAGGGGAGCGGGAGGGCGGGCAGATACGCAGTATTTT. The chain recombines TRBV2 with TRBJ2-3, with 10 bases matching TRBD2. The ends lost 6 bases at V and 4 bases at J; junction bases unmatched: 7. The CDR3 sequence is 15 residues long. Germline V CDR1 and CDR2: SNHLY, FYNNEI.

The genes are TRBV5-1 and TRBJ1-2, with unresolved D. The CDR3 is 14 amino acids. Germline values: CDR1 SGHRS, CDR2 YFSETQ. V was shortened by 4 bases and J by 1 base, with 11 bases between the two germline ends. The CDR3 nucleotides are TGCGCCAGCAGCCCGGAAGTCAATAACTATGGCTACACCTTC. Translation: CASSPEVNNYGYTF.

The chain recombines TRBV2 with TRBJ1-5; 10 positions match TRBD1. Germline trimming cut 6 bases from V and 6 bases from J; bases unmatched to any gene: 8. The CDR3 consists of 15 residues. Germline lookup yields CDR1 SNHLY and CDR2 FYNNEI. CDR3 protein: CASRQTGGQGQPQHF. CDR3 DNA: TGTGCCAGCAGGCAGACAGGGGGCCAGGGTCAGCCCCAGCATTTT.

This clone showed up just once. The rearrangement uses TRBV5-1 and TRBJ2-3; 7 bases are shared with TRBD2. Looked up from germline, CDR1 is SGHRS and CDR2 is YFSETQ. After removal of 10 bases from V and 0 bases from J, the junction contained 8 bases not matched to a gene. CDR3 length: 14 residues. The chain's CDR3 is CAGRGVPSTDTQYF. Here the CDR3 DNA reads TGCGCCGGGAGGGGTGTACCTAGCACAGATACGCAGTATTTT.

The chain has TRBV29-1 and TRBJ1-2; D uncertain. V was clipped by 7 bases and J by 7 bases, with 19 bases between them. The CDR3 loop spans 13 amino acids. CDR1 is SQVTM, CDR2 ANQGSEA, per germline. The CDR3 reads CSADLTPAPGYTF. The CDR3 bases are TGCAGCGCCGACCTGACCCCGGCCCCTGGCTACACCTTC. Together with reference TRBV29-1 and TRBJ1-2, the CDR3 gives the full variable domain: SAVISQKPSRDICQRGTSLTIQCQVDSQVTMMFWYRQQPGQSLTLIATANQGSEATYESGFVIDKFPISRPNLTFSTLTVSNMSPEDSSIYLCSADLTPAPGYTFGSGTRLTVV.